The 5 T cell receptor beta chains in this list originate from one sample, sequenced in a study of CD8 T cells in Susac syndrome. The RNA input was roughly 0.45 to 1 ug, and it was reverse transcribed with random hexamers. TCRdb independently ran MiXCR on the immunoSEQ multiplex PCR reads; one entry per CDR3 protein. The table shows about 60,000 distinct CDR3 sequences, with over 85% occurring only once. The sample taken for sequencing was CD8+ T cells from PBMCs. The receptors were gathered from a human donor in good health.

This chain uses TRBV29-1 with TRBJ2-7, with 9 bases identical to TRBD1. Germline lookup yields CDR1 SQVTM and CDR2 ANQGSEA. Trimming cost V 7 bases and J 6 bases; bases outside gene matches: 4. The CDR3 consists of 11 residues. The CDR3 protein is CSGGTGFEQYF. CDR3 nucleotides: TGCAGCGGGGGGACAGGGTTCGAGCAGTACTTC.

This clonotype was observed a few times. The chain is built from TRBV19 and TRBJ1-5; 8 positions agree with TRBD1. The germline V gene encodes CDR1 LNHDA and CDR2 SQIVND (reference sequence). V shed 4 bases and J 7 bases; nucleotides not matched to a gene: 6. CDR3 length: 14 amino acids. In DNA form, the CDR3 reads TGTGCCAGTAGTACGGACAGGGAGGAGCAGCCCCAGCATTTT. This translates into CASSTDREEQPQHF.

The chain recombines TRBV9 with TRBJ2-1, with D possibly being TRBD1 (6 bases). The V gene lost 3 bases and the J gene lost 10 bases, with 17 bases spanning the gap. Germline V CDR1 and CDR2: SGDLS, YYNGEE. The CDR3 is 14 amino acids. Here the CDR3 DNA reads TGTGCCAGCAGCGCACTCACCAACCAGGGGGAGCAGTTCTTC. Encoded protein: CASSALTNQGEQFF.

V gene TRBV10-2 combines with J gene TRBJ2-5; D is perhaps TRBD1 (5 bases). The CDR3 runs to 12 residues. Germline V gene lookup returns CDR1 WSHSY and CDR2 SAAADI. V lost 5 bases and J lost 2, with 6 bases in between. In nucleotides, the CDR3 is TGCGCCAGCAGTCGACAGCAAGAGACCCAGTACTTC. This sequence encodes CASSRQQETQYF.

This rearrangement joins TRBV6-1 to TRBJ1-3; D is unclear. Germline CDR1 MNHNS, CDR2 SASEGT. The CDR3 runs to 14 residues. V shed 5 bases and J shed 0 bases, with 8 bases lying between them. The CDR3 DNA reads as TGTGCCAGCAGTCCGGGGAGCTCTGGAAACACCATATATTTT. This sequence encodes CASSPGSSGNTIYF.